This T cell receptor beta chain was obtained from a study of regulatory T cells in long-lasting Graves disease. Time point meaning: newly diagnosed GD, antithyroid drugs for less than 3 months. Extracted RNA from PBMCs served as the source of the TCR library. This clonotype was seen more than once but under ten times. Investigators prepared the TCR beta libraries by applying iRepertoire HTBI primers and Arm-PCR of CDR3 regions. TCRdb passed the multiplex PCR reads through MiXCR, listing each CDR3 protein once. The sample has 350,000 to 550,000 distinct CDR3 sequences, about 16% seen once. Trimming at V came to 1 base and at J to 5 bases, leaving 10 bases not matched to a gene. The CDR3 has 17 amino acids. The germline V gene has CDR1 SGDLS and CDR2 YYNGEE. These data were likewise used in another study, on T cells in Graves' hyperthyroidism and ophthalmopathy.

Sample: peripheral blood mononuclear cells (PBMCs), taken at new diagnosis, from a patient treated with antithyroid drugs. This clonotype originated in a woman between 18 and 29 years old with Graves disease. The rearrangement uses TRBV9 and TRBJ2-2, with 8 bases identical to TRBD2. The DNA of the CDR3 is TGTGCCAGCAGCGTAAGCTTGGCGGGGGGATTTACCGGGGAGCTGTTTTTT. It codes for CASSVSLAGGFTGELFF.